This T cell receptor (beta chain) was sequenced during a study of blood T cell repertoires in COVID-19. The wider study: Both acute and convalescent COVID-19 samples were obtained from the United States, Italy and Spain. The cDNA or gDNA used as material had been derived from T cells, B-cell-depleted T cells, or PBMCs.

Original handling: Amplification of reference gene primers provided the estimated nucleated cell counts. The table came from immunoSEQ multiplex PCR; TCRdb's copy has only in-frame clones and leaves some out. The V and J calls and clone size were taken over from that table, and D and trimming were inferred from the DNA. The sample yields roughly 190,000 clones, around 85% seen once. Patients from Seattle were sampled longitudinally, starting during active infection. The sequencing input was peripheral blood. The sequence came from a woman in her sixties or seventies with COVID-19, enrolled during active disease.

Here the CDR3 DNA reads TGTGCCAGCAGTTACAAGCTTTCGGACACTGAAGCTTTCTTT. Translated: CASSYKLSDTEAFF. The V and J genes are TRBV6-5 and TRBJ1-1; D unresolved. CDR1 and CDR2 (germline): MNHEY, SVGAGI. Trimming stripped 2 bases from V and 3 bases from J, with 10 bases between. The CDR3 totals 14 residues.